Sequencing of this TCR beta chain was carried out in a study of CD8 T cells in ankylosing spondylitis. With regard to this clonotype: Its cognate antigen is unknown.

Study observations and caveats: Characteristic, it appeared, of ankylosing spondylitis blood was a TCR beta motif of eight highly homologous variants.

Researchers built TCR beta libraries using quantitative 5'-RACE with molecular barcodes. TCRdb called the 5' RACE reads again in MiXCR, with one record for every CDR3 protein. The repertoire holds fewer than 650,000 distinct CDR3 sequences, about 13% seen once, with almost 7% in the top ten. With 5 bases clipped from V and 4 bases from J, the junction kept 7 bases outside the gene matches. CDR3 length: 15 residues. The germline V gene has CDR1 SGHTA and CDR2 FQGNSA. The clonotype was recovered from a male donor with ankylosing spondylitis. Sequencing was done on a sample of blood, either unsorted or a sorted T cell fraction (not recorded which). The chain links TRBV7-2 to TRBJ2-1, with TRBD1 matching over 8 bases. This CDR3 reads CASSPPGQVYNEQFF. CDR3 bases: TGTGCCAGCAGCCCCCCGGGACAGGTGTACAATGAGCAGTTCTTC. The full variable domain, with the rest looked up from reference TRBV7-2 and TRBJ2-1, is GAGVSQSPSNKVTEKGKDVELRCDPISGHTALYWYRQSLGQGLEFLIYFQGNSAPDKSGLPSDRFSAERTGGSVSTLTIQRTQQEDSAVYLCASSPPGQVYNEQFFGPGTRLTVL.